Shown below are 28 T cell receptor beta chains from a single sample sequenced in a study of cytomegalovirus exposure and HLA in healthy donors. Primers: 60 Vbeta forward and 13 Jbeta reverse. Here immunoSEQ multiplex PCR was the method, and the copy in TCRdb shows in-frame clones only, minus some. Of about 200,000 clones in the sample, around four fifths are singletons; the top ten hold over 3.5%. Sequencing was performed on PBMCs. The source is a male donor in good health and CMV-seronegative.

This chain joins TRBV6-5 and TRBJ1-1; possibly TRBD1 for D (6 bases). V dropped 6 bases and J dropped 2 bases, with 10 bases sitting between them. The CDR3 is 13 residues long. CDR1 and CDR2 (germline): MNHEY, SVGAGI. CDR3 coding DNA: TGTGCCAGCAGGGTGGACAGCAACACTGAAGCTTTCTTT. Its translation: CASRVDSNTEAFF.

This clone was seen more than once but under ten times. This CDR3 reads CASSGSGLAGVNTGELFF. The CDR3 bases are TGTGCCAGCAGCGGATCGGGACTAGCGGGTGTGAACACCGGGGAGCTGTTTTTT. The V call is TRBV5-4, the J call TRBJ2-2; 12 nucleotides line up with TRBD2. Per germline, CDR1 SGHNT and CDR2 YYREEE (reference sequence). J lost 1 base, V lost 4 bases, and 8 bases had no gene match. The CDR3 totals 18 residues.

The chain couples TRBV18 to TRBJ2-5; no clear D gene. Judging by the DNA end, TRBJ2-7 fits better; the J call may be wrong. The CDR3 runs to 13 residues. The germline V gene encodes CDR1 KGHSH and CDR2 LQKENI. The CDR3 DNA sequence: TGTGCCAGCTCACCAGACCTAGGAAGCGAGCAGTACTTC. It yields the protein CASSPDLGSEQYF.

This chain joins TRBV6-5 and TRBJ1-2; 7 bases match TRBD1. Germline trimming cut 5 bases from V and 7 bases from J; bases unmatched to any gene: 7. CDR1 MNHEY and CDR2 SVGAGI come from the germline V gene. This CDR3 spans 13 amino acids. The chain's CDR3 is CASSPTGWSGYTF. CDR3 nucleotides: TGTGCCAGCAGTCCGACAGGGTGGAGTGGCTACACCTTC.

The CDR3 loop is CASSPQLITSVVEQYF. CDR3 DNA: TGTGCCAGCAGTCCCCAACTAATTACCAGCGTCGTCGAGCAGTACTTC. V and J are TRBV27 and TRBJ2-7; D gene ambiguous. This CDR3 has 16 residues. CDR1 is MNHEY and CDR2 is SMNVEV in the germline V gene (reference sequence). V was shortened by 5 bases and J by 6 bases, with 23 bases between the two germline ends.

J is TRBJ2-6 and V is TRBV6-1; 12 nucleotides agree with TRBD2. The junction had 4 bases not matched to a gene; V was cut back by 4 bases and J by 0 bases. Germline V CDR1 and CDR2: MNHNS, SASEGT. The CDR3 consists of 18 residues. DNA for the CDR3: TGTGCCAGCAGTGCCCTGACTAGCGGGGGCTCTGGGGCCAACGTCCTGACTTTC. This sequence encodes CASSALTSGGSGANVLTF.

The rearrangement joins TRBV9 to TRBJ2-1; 7 bases are shared with TRBD2. The V and J ends lost 3 bases and 1 base, in that order; junction bases with no gene match: 4. In germline, CDR1 is SGDLS, CDR2 YYNGEE. The CDR3 length is 15 residues. Written as DNA, the CDR3 is TGTGCCAGCAGCGCTGGACTAGAATCCTACAATGAGCAGTTCTTC. This sequence encodes CASSAGLESYNEQFF.

This chain uses TRBV23-1 with TRBJ2-5; 10 positions match TRBD2. The assigned J gene may be wrong: the sequence end matches TRBJ2-7 better. TRBV23-1 is placed among ORFs of uncertain function. The CDR3 has 17 amino acids. CDR3 nucleotides: TGCGCCAGCAGTCAATCGAGAGGACTAGCGGATACCTACGAGCAGTACTTC. The encoded protein is CASSQSRGLADTYEQYF.

The chain recombines TRBV9 with TRBJ1-4; 7 bases align to TRBD1. Germline loops: CDR1 SGDLS, CDR2 YYNGEE. There are 14 residues in the CDR3. Trimming at V came to 3 bases and at J to 2 bases, leaving 1 base not matched to a gene. The CDR3 loop reads CASSAQGTNEKLFF. In nucleotides, the CDR3 is TGTGCCAGCAGCGCACAGGGGACTAATGAAAAACTGTTTTTT.

This clone was counted only a few times. J is TRBJ1-4 and V is TRBV6-1; D gene unclear. V lost 7 bases and J 3 bases, leaving 12 bases between the germline ends. Germline V CDR1 and CDR2: MNHNS, SASEGT. The CDR3 is 14 amino acids. The DNA for the CDR3 is TGTGCCAGCAATCTACGGGGAGCTAATGAAAAACTGTTTTTT. This encodes CASNLRGANEKLFF.

The chain uses TRBV18 and TRBJ2-7, with D possibly TRBD2 on 6 matching bases. Germline V gene sequence: CDR1 KGHSH, CDR2 LQKENI. CDR3 size: 13 residues. Trimming removed 1 base from V and 2 bases from J, with 6 bases in between. The CDR3 DNA reads TGTGCCAGCTCACCACTAGCGGCCTACGAGCAGTACTTC. This codes for CASSPLAAYEQYF.

The genes are TRBV11-2 and TRBJ1-1; D is unresolved. This CDR3 comprises 13 residues. Germline loops: CDR1 SGHAT, CDR2 FQNNGV. Trimming shortened V by 0 bases and J by 12 bases, and 14 bases separated the two germline ends. The CDR3 coding sequence is TGTGCCAGCAGCTTAGATCAAGGGTGGACTTCTTTCTTT. Translation: CASSLDQGWTSFF.

This chain connects TRBV10-1 to TRBJ2-7; 15 positions agree with TRBD2. In germline, CDR1 is WNHNN, CDR2 SYGVQD (reference sequence). J was trimmed by 12 bases and V by 8 bases; bases with no gene match: 11. The CDR3 extends over 14 amino acids. CDR3 sequence: CASGAGTSGRMLYF. CDR3 sequence (DNA): TGCGCCAGCGGGGCCGGGACTAGCGGGAGGATGCTGTACTTC.

The rearrangement links TRBV28 to TRBJ2-4; TRBD1 matches at 7 bases. Germline values: CDR1 MDHEN, CDR2 SYDVKM. J gave up 11 bases and V 6 bases, and 7 bases lay outside the gene matches. The CDR3 has 12 amino acids. In DNA, the CDR3 is TGTGCCAGCAGAAGACAGGGCCCGGTTCAGTACTTC. This codes for CASRRQGPVQYF.

This chain connects TRBV5-1 to TRBJ2-3; 10 bases align to TRBD2. Trimming took 0 bases from V and 10 from J; bases not matched to a gene: 8. This CDR3 has 15 amino acids. Germline V gives CDR1 SGHRS, CDR2 YFSETQ. This CDR3 is CASSLVSGGLSAQYF. CDR3 sequence (DNA): TGCGCCAGCAGCTTGGTTAGCGGGGGGCTATCGGCGCAGTATTTT. Drawing the rest from reference TRBV5-1 and TRBJ2-3, the complete variable domain is KAGVTQTPRYLIKTRGQQVTLSCSPISGHRSVSWYQQTPGQGLQFLFEYFSETQRNKGNFPGRFSGRQFSNSRSEMNVSTLELGDSALYLCASSLVSGGLSAQYFGPGTRLTVL.

The V call is TRBV27, the J call TRBJ2-2, with 10 bases lining up with TRBD1. CDR3 length equals 15 residues. The germline V gene has CDR1 MNHEY and CDR2 SMNVEV (reference sequence). V gave up 4 bases and J gave up 5 bases; unmatched junction bases: 4. The CDR3 region has the DNA TGTGCCAGCAGTTCGACAGGGGGCAGGACCGGGGAGCTGTTTTTT. The encoded protein is CASSSTGGRTGELFF.

This clone was observed a few times. The chain is built from TRBV6-5 and TRBJ2-7; 7 nucleotides agree with TRBD1. With 8 bases clipped from V and 5 bases from J, the junction kept 12 bases outside the gene matches. The CDR3 extends over 14 amino acids. Germline CDR1 is MNHEY and CDR2 is SVGAGI. In nucleotides, the CDR3 is TGTGCCAGCGCTCGCCGGGGACAGAACCACGAGCAGTACTTC. Translating it yields CASARRGQNHEQYF.

The rearrangement links TRBV4-1 to TRBJ2-1, with TRBD1 matching 8 bases. Losses at the gene ends were 3 bases for V and 5 bases for J; bases not matched to a gene: 6. Per germline, CDR1 MGHRA and CDR2 YSYEKL. The CDR3 sequence is 15 residues long. The CDR3 protein is CASSQTRTGNNEQFF. The CDR3 DNA sequence: TGCGCCAGCAGCCAGACCAGGACAGGGAACAATGAGCAGTTCTTC.

The V gene is TRBV18, the J gene TRBJ2-2; the D is unclear. V lost 2 bases and J 8 bases, leaving 6 bases between the germline ends. Germline V lookup: CDR1 KGHSH, CDR2 LQKENI. The CDR3 consists of 12 residues. CDR3 nucleotide sequence: TGTGCCAGCTCACCAGGAGCGGGGGAGCTGTTTTTT. This sequence encodes CASSPGAGELFF.

The sample holds a few counts of this clone. At one end the junction does not follow the germline gene, possibly because of a read error. The chain carries TRBV6-6 and TRBJ1-1; D might be TRBD1 (6 bases). The CDR3 is made up of 12 amino acids. Germline V gene lookup returns CDR1 MNHNY and CDR2 SVGAGI (reference sequence). CDR3 sequence (DNA): TGTGCCAGCAGTGAGGGGGACACTAAAGCTTTCTTT. As protein: CASSEGDTKAFF.

This chain connects TRBV6-5 to TRBJ2-1, with 9 bases aligning to TRBD2. The V segment lost 8 bases and the J segment 7 bases; nucleotides outside the gene matches: 12. Germline assignment: CDR1 MNHEY and CDR2 SVGAGI. CDR3 length: 15 residues. DNA of the CDR3: TGTGCCAGCCAACCGGAGGGCGGGAGGGGAAATGAGCAGTTCTTC. Translating it yields CASQPEGGRGNEQFF.

V and J are TRBV6-1 and TRBJ2-7; 7 bases match TRBD1. CDR1 MNHNS and CDR2 SASEGT come from the germline V gene. With V trimmed by 1 base and J by 0 bases, 3 bases remained unmatched. This CDR3 has 15 amino acids. The CDR3 region is CASSEGAGGSYEQYF. Here the CDR3 DNA reads TGTGCCAGCAGTGAAGGGGCAGGGGGCTCCTACGAGCAGTACTTC.

This clone was detected only once. The V gene is TRBV7-7, the J gene TRBJ1-1, with TRBD1 identical over 12 bases. This CDR3 comprises 18 residues. V gave up 5 bases and J gave up 4 bases; unmatched junction bases: 14. Germline V gene lookup returns CDR1 SSHAT and CDR2 FNYEAQ (reference sequence). The CDR3, as DNA: TGTGCCAGCAGCCCTTTTGGGACAGGGGGCGCCTCGGGCACTGAAGCTTTCTTT. It translates to CASSPFGTGGASGTEAFF.

CDR3 sequence: CAWNKGGEAFF. CDR3 sequence (DNA): TGTGCCTGGAACAAAGGGGGTGAAGCTTTCTTT. The genes are TRBV30 and TRBJ1-1; perhaps TRBD1 as D (6 bases). Germline V lookup: CDR1 GTSNPN, CDR2 SVGIG (reference sequence). CDR3 length: 11 amino acids. V shed 4 bases and J shed 7 bases, with 10 bases lying between them.

The chain recombines TRBV14 with TRBJ2-5; 8 bases are a match to TRBD1. With the DNA end fitting TRBJ2-7 better, the J assignment may be wrong. The CDR3 runs 13 residues. In germline, CDR1 is SGHDN, CDR2 FVKESK. DNA of the CDR3: TGTGCCAGCAGAGGGACAGGTCACGACGAGCAGTACTTC. Protein sequence: CASRGTGHDEQYF.

V is TRBV5-4 and J is TRBJ2-6; no definite D call. The CDR3 covers 17 residues. With 1 base removed from V and 0 bases from J, the gap between germline ends came to 11 bases. CDR1 SGHNT and CDR2 YYREEE come from the germline V gene (reference sequence). The CDR3 sequence is CASSLRSTHSGANVLTF. CDR3 nucleotides: TGTGCCAGCAGCTTGCGGTCCACGCACTCTGGGGCCAACGTCCTGACTTTC.

The V gene is TRBV7-2, the J gene TRBJ1-1; perhaps TRBD1 as D (5 bases). The CDR3 has 15 residues. Germline V gene data show CDR1 as SGHTA and CDR2 as FQGNSA. V lost 5 bases and J 0 bases, leaving 13 bases between the germline ends. The CDR3 DNA reads TGTGCCAGCAGCCCCACGCGGGGGATGAACACTGAAGCTTTCTTT. Its protein is CASSPTRGMNTEAFF.

A single count supports this clone. This rearrangement joins TRBV7-8 to TRBJ1-4, with 7 positions matching TRBD1. The V gene's germline CDR1 is SGHVS and CDR2 FQNEAQ. V dropped 0 bases and J dropped 4; count of bases not matched to a gene: 5. The CDR3 runs to 16 residues. The DNA for the CDR3 is TGTGCCAGCAGCTTAGCGGGCAGGGGGGATAATGAAAAACTGTTTTTT. It codes for CASSLAGRGDNEKLFF.